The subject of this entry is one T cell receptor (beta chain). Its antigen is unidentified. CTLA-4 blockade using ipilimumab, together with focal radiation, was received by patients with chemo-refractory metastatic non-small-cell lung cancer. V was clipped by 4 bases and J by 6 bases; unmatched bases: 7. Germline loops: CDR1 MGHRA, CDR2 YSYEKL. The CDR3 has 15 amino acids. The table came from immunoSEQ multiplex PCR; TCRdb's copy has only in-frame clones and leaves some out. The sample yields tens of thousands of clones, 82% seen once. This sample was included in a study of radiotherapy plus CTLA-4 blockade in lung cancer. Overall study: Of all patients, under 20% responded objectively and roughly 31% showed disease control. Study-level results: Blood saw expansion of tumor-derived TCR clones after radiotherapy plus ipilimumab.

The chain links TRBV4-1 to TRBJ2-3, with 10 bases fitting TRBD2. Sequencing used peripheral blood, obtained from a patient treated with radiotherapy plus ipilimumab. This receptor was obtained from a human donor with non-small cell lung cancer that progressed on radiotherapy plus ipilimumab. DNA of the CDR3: TGCGCCAGCAGCCCCTCAGCGGGAGGGACCGATACGCAGTATTTT. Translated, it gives CASSPSAGGTDTQYF.